The 17 T cell receptor beta chains presented below share a single source sample, sequenced in a study of T-cell memory formation after mild COVID-19. TCRdb reanalysed the 5' RACE reads using MiXCR and keeps one entry per CDR3 protein. This sample has over 300,000 distinct CDR3 sequences; roughly 20% occur once, and the top ten carry approximately 22%. Source material: PBMCs or a T cell subset sorted from them (not recorded which). These TCRs come from a man in his late teens or twenties who had mild COVID-19 (a few samples of this study predate the infection). Cell type and time point are not known.

The chain employs TRBV13 and TRBJ2-7, with 9 bases lining up with TRBD1. Germline CDR1 reads PRHDT; CDR2 reads FYEKMQ (reference sequence). CDR3 length: 13 amino acids. Losses at the gene ends were 5 bases for V and 4 bases for J; bases not matched to a gene: 3. The CDR3 spells CASSPQGAYEQYV. CDR3 DNA: TGTGCCAGCAGCCCACAGGGGGCTTACGAGCAGTACGTC.

The chain uses TRBV6-2 or TRBV6-3 and TRBJ2-1; 9 nucleotides agree with TRBD1. Trimming removed 6 bases from V and 9 bases from J; junction bases left unmatched: 6. The CDR3 has 13 amino acids. Germline V lookup: CDR1 MNHEY, CDR2 SVGEGT. The CDR3 nucleotides read TGTGCCAGCAGAAGACAGGGGGGGAGTGAGCAGTTCTTC. It translates to CASRRQGGSEQFF.

A few counts support this clonotype. The J gene is TRBJ2-3, the V gene TRBV11-1, with 9 bases fitting TRBD1. From germline, CDR1 is SGHAT and CDR2 FQDESV (reference sequence). This CDR3 has 14 amino acids. V lost 5 bases and J lost 7; bases outside the gene matches: 7. The CDR3 DNA sequence: TGTGCCAGCAGCAGGAACAGGGGGCCGAATACGCAGTATTTT. Translated, it gives CASSRNRGPNTQYF.

This chain connects TRBV11-2 to TRBJ1-4; no clear D gene. V was cut by 8 bases and J by 2 bases, with 12 bases left in between. Germline V gene sequence: CDR1 SGHAT, CDR2 FQNNGV. The CDR3 has 14 amino acids. The CDR3 nucleotides are TGTGCCAGCCGCCCGGGTGCCACTAATGAAAAACTGTTTTTT. The encoded protein is CASRPGATNEKLFF.

This clonotype has at least ten counts. This chain joins TRBV7-2 and TRBJ2-7, with D tentatively TRBD1 (5 bases). Germline CDR1 is SGHTA and CDR2 is FQGNSA. The ends were cut back, 1 base at V and 3 bases at J, with 7 bases in the middle. The CDR3 covers 13 residues. CDR3 loop: CASSLGTYYEQYF. Written as DNA, the CDR3 is TGTGCCAGCAGCTTAGGGACATACTACGAGCAGTACTTC.

The chain has TRBV20-1 and TRBJ1-2; unclear D gene. The V gene lost 3 bases and the J gene lost 5 bases, with 19 bases spanning the gap. The germline gives CDR1 DFQATT, CDR2 SNEGSKA (reference sequence). This CDR3 region has 15 residues. In nucleotides, the CDR3 is TGCAGTGCTAGTCCAGCAGCGATCACGGTTTATGGCTACACCTTC. Translation gives CSASPAAITVYGYTF.

This clonotype came up a few times. The V gene is TRBV9, the J gene TRBJ2-2; unclear D gene. Trimming cost V 4 bases and J 3 bases, with 19 bases left between them. The CDR3 covers 17 residues. Germline loops: CDR1 SGDLS, CDR2 YYNGEE. CDR3 nucleotide sequence: TGTGCCAGCAGCTCCAGTTGGGTTTACCGAGACACCGGGGAGCTGTTTTTT. Translation gives CASSSSWVYRDTGELFF.

The rearrangement links TRBV7-9 to TRBJ1-4, with a weak D call TRBD1 (5 bases). CDR3 size: 14 residues. The germline V gene has CDR1 SEHNR and CDR2 FQNEAQ (reference sequence). V gave up 3 bases and J gave up 8 bases, with 13 bases separating them. CDR3 DNA: TGTGCCAGCAGCTTCGCCTCAGGGTGGGAAAAACTGTTTTTT. Translating it yields CASSFASGWEKLFF.

This clonotype showed up just a few times. The gene calls are TRBV29-1 and TRBJ2-5; unclear D gene. The CDR3 has 13 residues. Germline V gives CDR1 SQVTM, CDR2 ANQGSEA. V lost 4 bases, J lost 4 bases, and 13 bases lay in between. CDR3 nucleotides: TGCAGCGTTGCCCCTAGAGAGCCAGAGACCCAGTACTTC. It specifies CSVAPREPETQYF.

The sample holds a few counts of this clonotype. This rearrangement joins TRBV9 to TRBJ1-1, with D possibly TRBD1 on 5 matching bases. The V gene lost 4 bases and the J gene lost 5 bases, with 15 bases spanning the gap. The germline CDR1 and CDR2 sequences are SGDLS and YYNGEE. The CDR3 contains 14 residues. DNA of the CDR3: TGTGCCAGCAGCCGGGGCGGGTTTGGGACTGAAGCTTTCTTT. Protein: CASSRGGFGTEAFF.

This chain connects TRBV20-1 to TRBJ1-5; no reliable D call. The CDR3 is made up of 14 amino acids. Germline V gene lookup returns CDR1 DFQATT and CDR2 SNEGSKA (reference sequence). Trimming pared 6 bases from V and 1 base from J, leaving 13 bases between. For the CDR3, the DNA is TGCAGTGCAAGCATAGGGTTCAGCAATCAGCCCCAGCATTTT. It codes for CSASIGFSNQPQHF.

This chain links TRBV5-6 with TRBJ2-5; TRBD1 might be the D (5 bases). The CDR3 has 14 residues. V lost 3 bases to trimming and J lost 4 bases, with 13 bases between them. Per the germline V gene, CDR1 is SGHDT and CDR2 is YYEEEE. CDR3 sequence: CASSWNAGLETQYF. CDR3 nucleotide sequence: TGTGCCAGCAGCTGGAATGCAGGGTTAGAGACCCAGTACTTC.

V usage is TRBV6-2 or TRBV6-3 and J usage is TRBJ2-7; maybe TRBD2 (5 bases). The CDR3 covers 13 residues. From germline, CDR1 is MNHEY and CDR2 SVGEGT. Trimming removed 7 bases from V and 0 bases from J, with 10 bases in between. The CDR3 loop reads CASTQTSSYEQYF. The CDR3 nucleotides are TGTGCCAGCACCCAAACTAGCTCCTACGAGCAGTACTTC.

This clonotype came up a few times. The chain combines TRBV7-3 with TRBJ2-2; D gene uncertain. The V gene lost 5 bases and the J gene lost 7 bases, with 17 bases spanning the gap. CDR1 SGHTA and CDR2 FQGTGA come from the germline V gene. The CDR3 sequence is 15 residues long. CDR3 DNA sequence: TGTGCCAGCAGCCCGCAAGCCGGACGTAACGGGGAGCTGTTTTTT. Translating gives CASSPQAGRNGELFF.

This clonotype was observed a handful of times. V is TRBV12-5 and J is TRBJ2-2; D is ambiguous. V was pared by 2 bases and J by 5 bases, with 6 bases between. CDR3 size: 13 residues. Germline CDR1 reads LGHNT; CDR2 reads FRNRAP. In nucleotides, the CDR3 is TGTGCTAGTGGTTTGCCGACGACCGGGGAGCTGTTTTTT. The encoded protein is CASGLPTTGELFF. The full variable domain, completed using reference TRBV12-5 and TRBJ2-2, is DARVTQTPRHKVTEMGQEVTMRCQPILGHNTVFWYRQTMMQGLELLAYFRNRAPLDDSGMPKDRFSAEMPDATLATLKIQPSEPRDSAVYFCASGLPTTGELFFGEGSRLTVL.

The chain is built from TRBV30 and TRBJ2-5, with D perhaps TRBD1 or TRBD2 (6 bases each). The CDR3 runs 14 residues. Germline CDR1 reads GTSNPN; CDR2 reads SVGIG (reference sequence). V lost 3 bases, J lost 7 bases, and 18 bases lay in between. The CDR3 here is CAWSPRGGSGTQYF. CDR3 DNA: TGTGCCTGGAGCCCAAGAGGGGGGTCAGGGACCCAGTACTTC.

This clonotype was detected many times. V is TRBV4-3 and J is TRBJ2-1; no firm D call. The V gene lost 2 bases and the J gene lost 0 bases, with 14 bases spanning the gap. This CDR3 has 17 residues. Germline values: CDR1 LGHNA, CDR2 YSLEER. The CDR3 bases are TGCGCCAGCAGCCAATCTGAAACCGGTAGCTCCTACAATGAGCAGTTCTTC. Its translation is CASSQSETGSSYNEQFF.